This TCR beta chain was identified during a study of T cells in women clearing cervical HPV infection. The data were produced by immunoSEQ multiplex PCR, yet TCRdb's version contains in-frame clones alone and is incomplete. The data include some 8,300 clones; the top ten clones carry almost 8.5%. Concerning this clone itself: The read stops 3 residues short of the end of the CDR3; the missing end is completed from the germline J gene.

Looked up from germline, CDR1 is SGHRS and CDR2 is YFSETQ. The CDR3 loop spans 14 amino acids. V lost 5 bases, J lost 7 bases, and 18 bases lay in between. This TCR derives from a woman between 18 and 70 years old with a cervical HPV16 infection that either progressed to CIN3+ or cleared (not recorded which). Sequenced material: blood buffy coat. The genes are TRBV5-1 and TRBJ1-2; D is possibly TRBD1 (6 bases). The CDR3 here is CASSFDYRVRGYTF. The covered CDR3 bases are TGCGCCAGCAGTTTCGACTACAGGGTTCGTGGC.